This TCR beta chain was recorded in a study of blood T cell repertoires in COVID-19. Overall study: Collection of acute and convalescent COVID-19 samples took place in the United States, Italy and Spain.

Self-reported history from a screening survey and questionnaire set each donor's cohort. The CDR3 totals 13 residues. V lost 8 bases and J 6 bases, leaving 15 bases between the germline ends. Libraries were prepared by immunoSEQ multiplex PCR; TCRdb keeps only in-frame clonotypes and omits some of them. The repertoire holds about 400,000 clones, approximately 91% seen once, with roughly 2% in the top ten. The chain combines TRBV12-3 or TRBV12-4 with TRBJ2-3, with a possible D match to TRBD1 (6 bases). Specimen: PBMCs or T cells enriched from blood (not recorded which). The sequence was collected from a woman aged 40 to 50 with acute COVID-19. In DNA form, the CDR3 reads TGTGCCAGCCAGGCGGCGACAGGCGATACGCAGTATTTT. Its protein is CASQAATGDTQYF.